This TCR beta chain stems from a study of blood T cell repertoires in COVID-19. Across the whole study: Samples came from the United States, Italy and Spain, spanning acute and convalescent COVID-19.

This clone was detected only once. In the authors' methods: For nucleated cells, counts were estimated from reference gene primer amplification. The repertoire was sequenced with immunoSEQ multiplex PCR; TCRdb's copy has only in-frame clones and lacks some. The V and J calls and clone size were taken over from that table, and D and trimming were inferred from the DNA. The table includes fewer than 350,000 clones, around 90% detected once. Living in about two dozen US areas, the participants were between about 18 and 95 years of age. Researchers sorted participants into cohorts using their self-reported clinical history. This TCR derives from a woman in her thirties or forties with acute COVID-19. The sequenced sample was PBMCs or T cells enriched from blood (not recorded which).

Here the CDR3 reads CASSYPGSVDGYTF. For the CDR3, the DNA is TGTGCCAGCAGTTACCCAGGATCTGTAGATGGCTACACCTTC. The V and J genes are TRBV6-2 or TRBV6-3 and TRBJ1-2; D uncertain. V shed 2 bases and J shed 6 bases, with 13 bases lying between them. CDR1 is MNHEY, CDR2 SVGEGT, per germline. The CDR3 extends over 14 amino acids.